The 5 T cell receptor beta chains given below trace back to one sample, sequenced in a study of persistence of HIV-infected CD4 T cells. The immunoSEQ assay was version 4, run in survey mode. Generated by immunoSEQ multiplex PCR, the TCRdb table keeps only in-frame clones and is missing some. The data show some 23,000 clones, roughly 70% seen once. An overlapping HIV-1 Gag peptide pool stimulated these cells at approximately 0.91 ug/peptide/mL. Sorting of responding CD4+ T cells relied on upregulated CD40 ligand together with CD69. Antigens of these TCRs are unknown. Sequencing used CD4+ T cells sorted from PBMCs after roughly 18-hour stimulation, obtained from a patient who received antiretroviral therapy. The receptors come from an adult man with HIV who was CMV-seropositive.

Only a few counts were recorded for this clone. This chain links TRBV3-1 (or the pseudogene TRBV3-2) with TRBJ2-1; D gene unclear. The germline CDR1 and CDR2 sequences are LGHDT and YNNKEL (reference sequence). The CDR3 is 14 amino acids. V was cut by 0 bases and J by 15 bases, with 18 bases left in between. The chain's CDR3 is CASSQDPETIASFF. For the CDR3, the DNA is TGTGCCAGCAGCCAAGATCCTGAGACCATCGCCTCGTTCTTC.

By sample share, this clone is medium-sized (0.01 to 0.1%). The chain recombines TRBV5-1 with TRBJ2-7, with TRBD1 matching 9 bases. The CDR3 extends over 14 amino acids. Germline V gives CDR1 SGHRS, CDR2 YFSETQ. The J segment lost 6 bases and the V segment lost 4 bases, leaving 8 bases of the junction unmatched. CDR3 bases: TGCGCCAGCAGCAGGGGAGGACAGGGGCTCGAGCAGTACTTC. Its translation: CASSRGGQGLEQYF.

The chain is built from TRBV19 and TRBJ1-6; TRBD1 might be the D (5 bases). The CDR3 is 14 residues long. Germline V lookup: CDR1 LNHDA, CDR2 SQIVND (reference sequence). V was clipped by 8 bases and J by 2 bases, with 10 bases between them. CDR3 protein: CASSQGTYNSPLHF. The CDR3 region has the DNA TGTGCCAGTTCCCAGGGCACCTATAATTCACCCCTCCACTTT.

This chain links TRBV3-1 (or the pseudogene TRBV3-2) with TRBJ1-4; 7 bases fit TRBD1. Germline V gene lookup returns CDR1 LGHDT and CDR2 YNNKEL (reference sequence). CDR3 size: 13 residues. Trimming cost V 1 base and J 8 bases; bases outside gene matches: 1. The CDR3 DNA reads as TGTGCCAGCAGCCAAGCACAGGGGGAAAAACTGTTTTTT. Amino acid sequence: CASSQAQGEKLFF.

By share, this clone ranks as medium-sized (0.01 to 0.1%). The chain employs TRBV3-1 (or the pseudogene TRBV3-2) and TRBJ1-6; D unresolved. CDR3 size: 13 residues. Between the trimmed V and J ends, which lost 4 bases and 7 bases, there was a span of 8 bases. Per the germline V gene, CDR1 is LGHDT and CDR2 is YNNKEL (reference sequence). The CDR3 DNA is TGTGCCAGCAGCCTTCCATCCAATTCACCCCTCCACTTT. The encoded protein is CASSLPSNSPLHF.